This T cell receptor beta chain was profiled in a study of blood T cell repertoires in COVID-19. Study in general: PBMCs, B-cell-depleted T cells, or T cells were the source of the cDNA or gDNA that made up the material.

Produced via immunoSEQ multiplex PCR; TCRdb's table is partial and in-frame only. Of 150,000 to 200,000 clones in the sample, around four fifths are singletons; the top ten hold around 19%. Input material: peripheral blood. The origin of this receptor is a woman aged 65 to 85 who had recovered from COVID-19.

Here the CDR3 reads CATSIWGGGNTIYF. The CDR3 DNA sequence: TGTGCCACCAGCATCTGGGGGGGTGGAAACACCATATATTTT. This chain uses TRBV15 with TRBJ1-3, with D tentatively TRBD1 (5 bases). V was shortened by 4 bases and J by 3 bases, with 10 bases between the two germline ends. Germline loops: CDR1 LNHNV, CDR2 YYDKDF (reference sequence). The CDR3 loop spans 14 amino acids.